The clone carrying this T cell receptor (beta chain) has a handful of counts. Its target is unknown. The data derive from a study of blood T cells in healthy people across ages. Then a second PCR, running about 6 to 12 cycles, was carried out with a sample-barcoded 5' primer and a J-beta primer mix. TCRdb redid the calling of the 5' RACE reads with MiXCR, one entry per CDR3 protein. Among about 1.5 million distinct CDR3 sequences listed, around 40% were seen once. The CDR3 contains 11 residues. Germline V lookup: CDR1 SQVTM, CDR2 ANQGSEA. Between the trimmed V and J ends, which lost 4 bases and 4 bases, there was a span of 7 bases. Overall study results and limits: Long-lived and aged donors differed, with more naive CD4+ cells and higher diversity in the long-lived. The lack of PBMC sorting stopped any conclusive naive versus antigen-experienced comparison.

The specimen sequenced was blood. This TCR came from a young woman in good health. The chain has TRBV29-1 and TRBJ1-2; no reliable D call. DNA of the CDR3: TGCAGCGTTGCCGCCGTCTATGGCTACACCTTC. Its translation: CSVAAVYGYTF.